The 14 T cell receptor beta chains below all came from one sample that was sequenced in a study of blood T cells in healthy people across ages. Then a second PCR, running roughly 7 to 11 cycles, was carried out with a sample-barcoded 5' primer and a J-beta primer mix. One entry per CDR3 protein results from TCRdb running MiXCR on the 5' RACE reads. Of fewer than 2,000,000 distinct CDR3 sequences listed, about two fifths were seen once; the top ten hold approximately 22%. Material: blood. These receptors all stem from a human donor in good health.

J is TRBJ1-2 and V is TRBV4-1, with D perhaps matching TRBD1 (5 bases). The germline CDR1 and CDR2 sequences are MGHRA and YSYEKL. The V end lost 5 bases, the J end lost 7 bases, and 20 bases lay between the germline ends. The CDR3 sequence is 15 residues long. The CDR3 nucleotides read TGCGCCAGCAGCGAGTTGACAGTGCCCGGACGTGGCTACACCTTC. Amino acids: CASSELTVPGRGYTF.

On this clonotype itself: One end of the junction is discordant with germline, which a read error may explain. The gene calls are TRBV7-3 and TRBJ2-5; either TRBD1 or TRBD2 may supply D (5 bases each). Looked up from germline, CDR1 is SGHTA and CDR2 is FQGTGA. The CDR3 spans 13 residues. The CDR3 DNA is TGTGCCAGCAGCTCCTCGGGGCAAGGGACCCAGTACTTC. Translating gives CASSSSGQGTQYF.

The CDR3: CASRPNRGLGTEAFF. In nucleotides, the CDR3 is TGTGCCAGCAGGCCGAACAGGGGGCTGGGCACTGAAGCTTTCTTT. This sequence joins TRBV12-3 or TRBV12-4 and TRBJ1-1, with 9 bases lining up with TRBD1. Trimming at V came to 6 bases and at J to 4 bases, leaving 9 bases not matched to a gene. The CDR3 has 15 residues.

This chain joins TRBV11-2 and TRBJ2-3, with D perhaps TRBD1 (5 bases). V lost 3 bases to trimming and J lost 5 bases, with 18 bases between them. The CDR3 is 16 amino acids. Germline CDR1 and CDR2: SGHAT and FQNNGV. CDR3 residues: CASSLQGYSIGDTQYF. The CDR3 coding sequence is TGTGCCAGCAGCTTGCAGGGCTACTCCATTGGAGATACGCAGTATTTT.

The rearrangement links TRBV28 to TRBJ2-7; D might be TRBD2 (7 bases). The J call may be wrong; the DNA end is better matched by TRBJ2-5. Germline lookup yields CDR1 MDHEN and CDR2 SYDVKM. This CDR3 is 15 amino acids long. CDR3 sequence: CASSSWAGAGETQYF. The CDR3 region has the DNA TGTGCCAGCAGTTCTTGGGCGGGGGCGGGGGAGACCCAGTACTTC.

The chain couples TRBV7-2 to TRBJ2-1, with 10 nucleotides matching TRBD2. Looked up from germline, CDR1 is SGHTA and CDR2 is FQGNSA. The CDR3 loop spans 16 amino acids. The V segment lost 2 bases and the J segment 6 bases; nucleotides outside the gene matches: 7. CDR3 residues: CASSLMSGGGFNEQFF. The CDR3 DNA sequence: TGTGCCAGCAGCTTAATGAGCGGGGGGGGCTTCAATGAGCAGTTCTTC.

The J gene is TRBJ1-1, the V gene TRBV6-2 or TRBV6-3; the D is unclear. Trimming shortened V by 5 bases and J by 3 bases, and 10 bases separated the two germline ends. Per the germline V gene, CDR1 is MNHEY and CDR2 is SVGEGT. This CDR3 is 13 amino acids long. This CDR3 reads CASSARGDTEAFF. The CDR3 DNA reads TGTGCCAGCAGTGCCCGGGGTGACACTGAAGCTTTCTTT.

This clonotype was observed a handful of times. V is TRBV28 and J is TRBJ2-3; D gene ambiguous. There are 15 residues in the CDR3. Trimming pared 5 bases from V and 1 base from J, leaving 13 bases between. CDR1 is MDHEN and CDR2 is SYDVKM in the germline V gene. The CDR3 region is CASSPSDTGTDTQYF. CDR3 in DNA: TGTGCCAGCAGTCCCTCCGACACCGGCACAGATACGCAGTATTTT.

This rearrangement joins TRBV29-1 to TRBJ2-4; TRBD1 is a possible D gene (6 bases). The DNA end lines up better with TRBJ2-5; the J call may be wrong. The CDR3 extends over 16 amino acids. Germline CDR1 and CDR2: SQVTM and ANQGSEA. The CDR3 nucleotides are TGCAGCGTCGTTAGGGTCAGGGGCAAAGGTGGGGAGACCCAGTACTTC. Protein product: CSVVRVRGKGGETQYF.

To note about this clonotype: One end of the junction varies from germline; a read error may be responsible. The rearrangement links TRBV7-7 to TRBJ2-5, with TRBD2 identical over 7 bases. The CDR3 runs 16 residues. Germline CDR1 and CDR2: SSHAT and FNYEAQ (reference sequence). The CDR3 loop is CASSSTSLSWSETQYF. CDR3 DNA: TGTGCTAGCAGCTCGACTAGCCTGTCTTGGTCGGAGACCCAGTACTTC.

The CDR3 reads CSATLPGQFSYEQYF. DNA of the CDR3: TGCAGTGCCACTTTACCGGGACAGTTCTCCTACGAGCAGTACTTC. The chain recombines TRBV20-1 with TRBJ2-7, with 7 bases aligning to TRBD1. The germline CDR1 and CDR2 sequences are DFQATT and SNEGSKA (reference sequence). This CDR3 is 15 amino acids long. Trimming cost V 6 bases and J 0 bases; bases outside gene matches: 11.

This chain connects TRBV7-9 to TRBJ2-5; 7 bases match TRBD1. CDR3 length: 13 amino acids. CDR1 SEHNR and CDR2 FQNEAQ come from the germline V gene (reference sequence). The J segment lost 5 bases and the V segment lost 3 bases, leaving 3 bases of the junction unmatched. CDR3 loop: CASSFGQVETQYF. The CDR3 coding sequence is TGTGCCAGCAGCTTCGGACAGGTGGAGACCCAGTACTTC.

This sequence joins TRBV15 and TRBJ2-4, with D unresolved. The CDR3 covers 19 residues. The V end was cut by 0 bases, the J end by 1 base, with 19 bases between. Germline assignment: CDR1 LNHNV and CDR2 YYDKDF (reference sequence). The CDR3 DNA follows: TGTGCCACCAGCAGAGATGATGATGCGACGATTGGGGCCAAAAACATTCAGTACTTC. This gives the protein CATSRDDDATIGAKNIQYF.

This clonotype was found a few times. The chain recombines TRBV7-2 with TRBJ2-3; D may be TRBD2 (7 bases). In germline, CDR1 is SGHTA, CDR2 FQGNSA. V lost 1 base to trimming and J lost 7 bases, with 15 bases between them. CDR3 length: 15 residues. Here the CDR3 DNA reads TGTGCCAGCAGCTTAGGGGGGGGGCACTCGAATACGCAGTATTTT. Its translation is CASSLGGGHSNTQYF. The entire variable domain, with the rest obtained from reference TRBV7-2 and TRBJ2-3, is as follows: GAGVSQSPSNKVTEKGKDVELRCDPISGHTALYWYRQSLGQGLEFLIYFQGNSAPDKSGLPSDRFSAERTGGSVSTLTIQRTQQEDSAVYLCASSLGGGHSNTQYFGPGTRLTVL.